These T cell receptor beta chains were read from a single sample in a study of T cell repertoires in cytomegalovirus infection. TCRdb reprocessed the reads with MiXCR, giving one entry per CDR3 protein. The sample shows roughly 760,000 distinct CDR3 sequences, roughly 35% of them seen only once. Sample: PBMCs. The receptors derive from a human donor in good health (CMV status not recorded). Some clones in this sample may be carry-over from other donors' samples. Both conserved end residues are part of each CDR3. Each record gives: J gene, clone size, V gene, D gene, CDR3 protein, CDR3 DNA. A D gene is named only where the DNA matches it firmly. The size entry is marked missing in some rows and otherwise reads once, few, many or a size class.

J: TRBJ1-1
size: few
V: TRBV30
D: NA
CDR3: CAFGQLENTEAFF
DNA: TGTGCTTTCGGACAGCTCGAGAACACTGAAGCTTTCTTT

J: TRBJ2-3
size: NA
V: TRBV6-5
D: TRBD2
CDR3: CASSTGGARTDTQYF
DNA: TGTGCCAGCAGTACGGGGGGGGCCCGCACAGATACGCAGTATTTT

J: TRBJ2-7
size: NA
V: TRBV20-1
D: TRBD1
CDR3: CSAKTGTGGAYEQYF
DNA: TGCAGTGCAAAAACCGGGACAGGGGGAGCCTACGAGCAGTACTTC

J: TRBJ2-2
size: NA
V: TRBV27
D: NA
CDR3: CASHGGKRTGELFF
DNA: TGTGCCAGTCATGGGGGGAAAAGGACCGGGGAGCTGTTTTTT

J: TRBJ1-6
size: NA
V: TRBV7-2
D: NA
CDR3: CASSLSGGSSYNSPLQF
DNA: TGTGCCAGCAGCCTCTCGGGTGGGAGCTCCTATAATTCACCCCTCCAGTTT

J: TRBJ2-7
size: once
V: TRBV7-4
D: NA
CDR3: CASSLVLQGSHEQYF
DNA: TGTGCCAGCAGCTTAGTCCTACAGGGTTCCCACGAGCAGTACTTC

J: TRBJ2-1
size: NA
V: TRBV10-2
D: TRBD2
CDR3: CASMGLAGATYNEQFF
DNA: TGCGCCAGCATGGGACTAGCGGGAGCCACCTACAATGAGCAGTTCTTC

J: TRBJ2-1
size: few
V: TRBV28
D: NA
CDR3: CASSLVQTRDSQFF
DNA: TGTGCCAGCAGTTTAGTGCAGACGAGGGACTCCCAGTTCTTC

J: TRBJ1-1
size: NA
V: TRBV12-3/TRBV12-4
D: TRBD1
CDR3: CASRSLMRKDRGYTEAFF
DNA: TGTGCCAGCAGGAGTTTGATGAGGAAGGACAGGGGGTACACTGAAGCTTTCTTT

J: TRBJ2-1
size: NA
V: TRBV20-1
D: NA
CDR3: CSASFRALLRGVNEQFF
DNA: TGCAGTGCTAGCTTCAGGGCCCTCCTCAGGGGGGTCAATGAGCAGTTCTTC

J: TRBJ1-1
size: few
V: TRBV6-1
D: NA
CDR3: CASREGRNTEAFF
DNA: TGTGCCAGCCGAGAGGGACGGAACACTGAAGCTTTCTTT

J: TRBJ2-1
size: NA
V: TRBV28
D: TRBD2
CDR3: CASVSGGRYNEQFF
DNA: TGTGCCAGCGTGTCGGGGGGTAGGTACAATGAGCAGTTCTTC

J: TRBJ1-5
size: many
V: TRBV2
D: NA
CDR3: CASSAANQPQHF
DNA: TGTGCCAGCAGTGCGGCGAATCAGCCCCAGCATTTT

J: TRBJ2-7
size: NA
V: TRBV24-1
D: TRBD1
CDR3: CATGDRGKQYF
DNA: TGTGCCACCGGCGACAGGGGGAAGCAGTACTTC

J: TRBJ1-1
size: NA
V: TRBV7-9
D: NA
CDR3: CASTYQNTEAFF
DNA: TGTGCCAGCACCTACCAAAACACTGAAGCTTTCTTT

J: TRBJ1-1
size: NA
V: TRBV7-8
D: TRBD1
CDR3: CASSLRGFRGATEAFF
DNA: TGTGCCAGCAGCTTAAGGGGATTCAGGGGGGCCACTGAAGCTTTCTTT

J: TRBJ1-2
size: NA
V: TRBV4-1
D: NA
CDR3: CASSQDMGLRGYTF
DNA: TGCGCCAGCAGCCAAGATATGGGGCTGCGGGGCTACACCTTC

J: TRBJ1-1
size: few
V: TRBV19
D: NA
CDR3: CASNRGRDLLNTEAFF
DNA: TGTGCCAGTAATCGCGGGCGTGACCTCTTGAACACTGAAGCTTTCTTT

J: TRBJ2-7
size: once
V: TRBV27
D: NA
CDR3: CDSSMSGSYEQYF
DNA: TGTGACAGCAGTATGAGCGGGTCCTACGAGCAGTACTTC

J: TRBJ2-2
size: NA
V: TRBV19
D: TRBD2
CDR3: CASSIPRQRGTGELFF
DNA: TGTGCCAGTAGTATCCCGCGGCAGCGGGGCACCGGGGAGCTGTTTTTT

J: TRBJ2-1
size: NA
V: TRBV2
D: NA
CDR3: CASQKGGSYNEQFF
DNA: TGTGCCAGCCAAAAGGGGGGCTCCTACAATGAGCAGTTCTTC

J: TRBJ1-1
size: NA
V: TRBV19
D: TRBD1
CDR3: CASQQWDRLEAFF
DNA: TGTGCCAGTCAACAGTGGGACAGGCTGGAGGCTTTCTTT

J: TRBJ2-1
size: few
V: TRBV12-3/TRBV12-4
D: NA
CDR3: CASSLYSGASYNEQFF
DNA: TGTGCCAGCAGTTTATATTCCGGGGCCTCCTACAATGAGCAGTTCTTC

J: TRBJ1-1
size: NA
V: TRBV4-2
D: TRBD1
CDR3: CASSQDWGGGVDTEAFF
DNA: TGTGCCAGCAGCCAAGATTGGGGAGGGGGCGTGGACACTGAAGCTTTCTTT

J: TRBJ2-1
size: NA
V: TRBV24-1
D: TRBD1
CDR3: CATSDSRTGGFSYNEQFF
DNA: TGTGCCACCAGTGATTCGCGGACAGGGGGCTTCTCCTACAATGAGCAGTTCTTC

J: TRBJ1-4
size: NA
V: TRBV7-6
D: NA
CDR3: CASNNRAAGEATNEKLFF
DNA: TGTGCCAGCAACAACAGGGCCGCGGGCGAAGCAACTAATGAAAAACTGTTTTTT